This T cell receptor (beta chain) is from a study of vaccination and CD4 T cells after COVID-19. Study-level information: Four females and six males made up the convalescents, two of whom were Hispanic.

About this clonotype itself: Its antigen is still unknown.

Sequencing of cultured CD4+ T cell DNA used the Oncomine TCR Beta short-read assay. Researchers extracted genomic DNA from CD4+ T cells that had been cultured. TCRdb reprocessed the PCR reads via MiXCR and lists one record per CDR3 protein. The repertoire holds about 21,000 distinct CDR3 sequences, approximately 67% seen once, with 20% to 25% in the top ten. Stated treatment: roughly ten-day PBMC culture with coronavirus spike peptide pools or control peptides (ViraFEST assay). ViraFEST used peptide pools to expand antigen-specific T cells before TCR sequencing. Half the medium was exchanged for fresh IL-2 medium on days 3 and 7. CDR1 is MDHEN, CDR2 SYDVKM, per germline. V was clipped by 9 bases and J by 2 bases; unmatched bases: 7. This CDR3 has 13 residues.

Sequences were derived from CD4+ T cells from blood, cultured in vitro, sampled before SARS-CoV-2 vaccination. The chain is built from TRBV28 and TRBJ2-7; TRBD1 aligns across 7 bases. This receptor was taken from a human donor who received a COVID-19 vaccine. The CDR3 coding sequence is TGTGCCAGTAGAGGGCAGGGGGCCTACGAGCAGTACTTC. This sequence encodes CASRGQGAYEQYF.